This T cell receptor beta chain stems from a study of tumor and adjacent non-tumor tissue in lung cancer. Three rounds of nested PCR, following a modified ARM-PCR protocol, produced the TCRbeta library. TCRdb reprocessed the multiplex PCR reads with MiXCR, giving one entry per CDR3 protein. The sample lists approximately 120,000 distinct CDR3 sequences, about 63% occurring once. The germline V gene encodes CDR1 SGHAT and CDR2 FQDESV (reference sequence). This CDR3 comprises 14 residues. Trimming removed 11 bases from V and 5 bases from J, with 21 bases in between. The template was RNA from unsorted bulk tissue. Distant lung tissue was collected more than 3 cm away from the tumor edge.

The sequence was obtained from a man between 60 and 70 years old with non-small cell lung cancer. Sequencing was done on a sample of distant non-tumor lung tissue. The V call is TRBV11-1, the J call TRBJ1-1; D gene unclear. In DNA form, the CDR3 reads TGTGCCGGAAGCTTATCAGCGGGCGAGACTGAAGCTTTCTTT. This encodes CAGSLSAGETEAFF. The full variable domain, completed using reference TRBV11-1 and TRBJ1-1, is EAEVAQSPRYKITEKSQAVAFWCDPISGHATLYWYRQILGQGPELLVQFQDESVVDDSQLPKDRFSAERLKGVDSTLKIQPAELGDSAMYLCAGSLSAGETEAFFGQGTRLTVV.